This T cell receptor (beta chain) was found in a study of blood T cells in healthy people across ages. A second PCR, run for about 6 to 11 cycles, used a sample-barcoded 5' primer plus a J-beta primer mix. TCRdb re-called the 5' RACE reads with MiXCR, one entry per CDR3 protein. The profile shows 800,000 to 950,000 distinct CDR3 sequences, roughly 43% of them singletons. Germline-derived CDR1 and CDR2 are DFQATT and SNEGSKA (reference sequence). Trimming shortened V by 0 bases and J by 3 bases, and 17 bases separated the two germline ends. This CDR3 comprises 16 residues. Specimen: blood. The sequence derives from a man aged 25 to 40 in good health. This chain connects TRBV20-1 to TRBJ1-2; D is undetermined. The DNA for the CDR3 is TGCAGTGCTAGAGATCAGGTGGAACAAACTTACTATGGCTACACCTTC. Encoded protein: CSARDQVEQTYYGYTF.